This TCR beta chain was recorded in a study of OX40 agonist ivuxolimab in advanced cancers. Measured with immunoSEQ multiplex PCR; TCRdb has only the in-frame clones, and not every one. Among more than 75,000 clones listed, approximately 90% were seen once. The germline CDR1 and CDR2 sequences are SGHDT and YYEEEE. V dropped 0 bases and J dropped 2 bases, with 8 bases sitting between them. This CDR3 contains 14 residues. The sample here was CD4+ or CD8+ T cells sorted from blood, taken in a trial of the OX40 agonist ivuxolimab. The source of this sequence is an adult with an advanced solid tumor such as melanoma, head and neck, liver or kidney cancer. The chain joins TRBV5-6 to TRBJ2-5, with D possibly matching TRBD2 (5 bases). The CDR3 bases are TGTGCCAGCAGCTTGGGCCTAGCTCAAGAGACCCAGTACTTC. Encoded protein: CASSLGLAQETQYF.